The entry below gives a single T cell receptor beta chain sequence along with its context. The entry originates in a study of blood T cell repertoires in COVID-19. Overall study context: Acute and convalescent COVID-19 samples came from the United States, Italy and Spain. Sample material is recorded as cDNA or gDNA derived from T cells, B-cell-depleted T cells, or PBMCs.

The V and J ends lost 0 bases and 0 bases, in that order; junction bases with no gene match: 1. The CDR3 length is 16 residues. CDR1 SEHNR and CDR2 FQNEAQ come from the germline V gene (reference sequence). Methods used by the authors: Nucleated cell number was recorded as an estimate derived from reference gene primer amplification. The assay was immunoSEQ multiplex PCR, and TCRdb's table has in-frame clones only and misses some. The V and J calls and clone size are taken from that table; D and trimming were inferred from the DNA. The sample lists approximately 74,000 clones, roughly 86% occurring once.

The clonotype was recovered from a man in his 70s with acute or convalescent COVID-19. The rearrangement joins TRBV7-9 to TRBJ2-7; 11 bases align to TRBD2. Material: peripheral blood. The DNA of the CDR3 is TGTGCCAGCAGCTTAGCAACTAGCGGGAGCTCCTACGAGCAGTACTTC. This translates into CASSLATSGSSYEQYF.